The clone carrying this T cell receptor (beta chain) was seen a handful of times. What it binds is unknown. The data originate from a study of cytomegalovirus exposure and HLA in healthy donors. Study-wide results and limits: An analysis that came later showed most CMV-associated TCR beta chains appearing HLA-restricted.

This CDR3 has 17 residues. With 1 base clipped from V and 0 bases from J, the junction kept 7 bases outside the gene matches. Germline V gene sequence: CDR1 LGHNA, CDR2 YNFKEQ. The study ran its PCR with 60 Vbeta and 13 Jbeta primers. TCRdb's copy holds only in-frame clones and misses some; the assay was immunoSEQ multiplex PCR. The sample consists of under 200,000 clones, approximately 86% of them appearing once. Sequenced input: PBMCs. The rearrangement joins TRBV4-2 to TRBJ2-5, with TRBD2 identical over 8 bases. This clonotype was obtained from a woman aged 25 to 39 in good health and CMV-seronegative. As DNA, the CDR3 is TGTGCCAGCAGCCAAGGGGGAGCGGGAGAAGACCAAGAGACCCAGTACTTC. As protein: CASSQGGAGEDQETQYF.